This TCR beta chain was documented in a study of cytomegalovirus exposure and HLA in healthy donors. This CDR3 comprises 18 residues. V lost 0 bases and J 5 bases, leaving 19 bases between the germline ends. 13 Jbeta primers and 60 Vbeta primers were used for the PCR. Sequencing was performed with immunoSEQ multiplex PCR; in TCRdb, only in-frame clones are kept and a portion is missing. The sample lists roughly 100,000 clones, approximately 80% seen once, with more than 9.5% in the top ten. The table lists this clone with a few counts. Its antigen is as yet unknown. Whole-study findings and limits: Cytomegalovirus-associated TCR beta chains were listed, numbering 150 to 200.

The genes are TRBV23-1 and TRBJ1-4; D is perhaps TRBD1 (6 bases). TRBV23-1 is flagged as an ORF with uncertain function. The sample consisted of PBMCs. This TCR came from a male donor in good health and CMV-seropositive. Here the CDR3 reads CASSQSRVPGTRNEKLFF. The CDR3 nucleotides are TGCGCCAGCAGTCAATCTCGGGTACCCGGGACAAGAAATGAAAAACTGTTTTTT.